The source of this T cell receptor (beta chain) is a study of blood T cell repertoires in COVID-19. Study-level information: From the United States, Italy and Spain came samples of acute and convalescent COVID-19. PBMCs, B-cell-depleted T cells, or T cells provided the cDNA or gDNA that made up the material.

In the original workflow: Quantification of nucleated cells was approximated via reference gene primer amplification. Measured with immunoSEQ multiplex PCR; TCRdb has only the in-frame clones, and not every one. V and J calls and clone size are as listed in that table; D and trimming were resolved from the DNA. The profile shows tens of thousands of clones, over 75% of them singletons. CDR3 length: 15 residues. CDR1 and CDR2 (germline): MGHRA, YSYEKL. The V gene lost 1 base and the J gene lost 9 bases, with 16 bases spanning the gap. The receptor comes from a human donor in a cohort sampled during active COVID-19. This chain connects TRBV4-1 to TRBJ2-1, with a possible D match to TRBD2 (5 bases). Sequenced input: peripheral blood. DNA for the CDR3: TGCGCCAGCAGCCAAGTCGCAACTAGGAGTGGTGAGCAGTTCTTC. It is translated as CASSQVATRSGEQFF.